This is a list of T cell receptor beta chains from one sample in a study of shared clonotypes between healthy human individuals. Produced via immunoSEQ multiplex PCR; TCRdb's table is partial and in-frame only. The sample holds under 850,000 clones, over 60% seen once. The sequenced sample consisted of memory CD4+ T cells sorted from blood. The origin of the receptors is a woman younger than 45 in good health. Both conserved end residues are part of each CDR3. The D gene is left open where the match is weak. The size entry is marked missing in some rows and otherwise reads once, few, many or a size class.

d_call: NA; clone_size: once; j_call: TRBJ2-3; v_call: TRBV30; cdr3_aa: CAWSDAGLTQYF; cdr3_nt: TGTGCCTGGAGTGATGCGGGGCTTACGCAGTATTTT
d_call: TRBD1; clone_size: NA; j_call: TRBJ2-1; v_call: TRBV29-1; cdr3_aa: CSVLRVPGQGNEQFF; cdr3_nt: TGCAGCGTCCTGAGAGTGCCGGGACAGGGGAATGAGCAGTTCTTC
d_call: NA; clone_size: few; j_call: TRBJ2-2; v_call: TRBV5-1; cdr3_aa: CASSVNYQAGELFF; cdr3_nt: TGCGCCAGCAGCGTGAACTATCAGGCCGGGGAGCTGTTTTTT
d_call: TRBD2; clone_size: few; j_call: TRBJ2-2; v_call: TRBV10-3; cdr3_aa: CAISRQGLAGANTGELFF; cdr3_nt: TGTGCCATCAGCCGACAGGGACTAGCGGGAGCAAACACCGGGGAGCTGTTTTTT
d_call: NA; clone_size: few; j_call: TRBJ2-7; v_call: TRBV28; cdr3_aa: CATMTLRKIYEQYF; cdr3_nt: TGTGCCACGATGACCCTCCGAAAGATCTACGAGCAGTACTTC
d_call: NA; clone_size: many; j_call: TRBJ2-5; v_call: TRBV10-2; cdr3_aa: CASSGQVQETQYF; cdr3_nt: TGCGCCAGCAGTGGGCAGGTACAAGAGACCCAGTACTTC
d_call: NA; clone_size: few; j_call: TRBJ2-6; v_call: TRBV5-6; cdr3_aa: CASSRTVSSGANVLTF; cdr3_nt: TGTGCCAGCAGCCGGACAGTGAGCTCTGGGGCCAACGTCCTGACTTTC
d_call: NA; clone_size: few; j_call: TRBJ2-4; v_call: TRBV10-2; cdr3_aa: CASSEGGLAKNIQYF; cdr3_nt: TGCGCCAGCAGTGAGGGGGGACTAGCCAAAAACATTCAGTACTTC
d_call: NA; clone_size: NA; j_call: TRBJ1-4; v_call: TRBV6-5; cdr3_aa: CASSLRPGGGEKLFF; cdr3_nt: TGTGCCAGCAGTCTTAGGCCGGGAGGAGGGGAAAAACTGTTTTTT
d_call: NA; clone_size: NA; j_call: TRBJ2-3; v_call: TRBV27; cdr3_aa: CASNPWGARNTDTQYF; cdr3_nt: TGTGCCAGCAATCCGTGGGGGGCGCGTAACACAGATACGCAGTATTTT
d_call: TRBD2; clone_size: NA; j_call: TRBJ2-3; v_call: TRBV2; cdr3_aa: CASIQGLAGGFLTDTQYF; cdr3_nt: TGTGCCAGCATACAAGGACTAGCGGGGGGGTTCCTCACAGATACGCAGTATTTT
d_call: NA; clone_size: NA; j_call: TRBJ2-2; v_call: TRBV7-3; cdr3_aa: CASSLGPDSNTGELFF; cdr3_nt: TGTGCCAGCAGCTTGGGACCGGACTCGAACACCGGGGAGCTGTTTTTT
d_call: NA; clone_size: NA; j_call: TRBJ2-3; v_call: TRBV28; cdr3_aa: CASSLGRRFTDTQYF; cdr3_nt: TGTGCCAGCAGTTTGGGGCGGAGATTCACAGATACGCAGTATTTT
d_call: TRBD1; clone_size: NA; j_call: TRBJ2-4; v_call: TRBV7-6; cdr3_aa: CARAVRTGKNIQYF; cdr3_nt: TGTGCCAGAGCAGTCAGGACAGGCAAAAACATTCAGTACTTC
d_call: NA; clone_size: NA; j_call: TRBJ1-4; v_call: TRBV30; cdr3_aa: CAWSLSAEKLFF; cdr3_nt: TGTGCCTGGAGTTTGTCTGCCGAAAAACTGTTTTTT
d_call: NA; clone_size: once; j_call: TRBJ2-7; v_call: TRBV11-2; cdr3_aa: CASSLEVLETKQYF; cdr3_nt: TGTGCCAGCAGCTTAGAAGTCTTGGAGACTAAGCAGTACTTC
d_call: NA; clone_size: NA; j_call: TRBJ1-1; v_call: TRBV28; cdr3_aa: CASSLGVRGRSAFF; cdr3_nt: TGTGCCAGCAGTTTAGGGGTTAGGGGCAGGAGTGCTTTCTTT
d_call: NA; clone_size: NA; j_call: TRBJ1-1; v_call: TRBV5-1; cdr3_aa: CASSPGQSGAFF; cdr3_nt: TGCGCCAGCAGCCCCGGACAATCCGGGGCTTTCTTT
d_call: TRBD1; clone_size: NA; j_call: TRBJ1-2; v_call: TRBV18; cdr3_aa: CASSPEGQGNGYTF; cdr3_nt: TGTGCCAGCTCACCGGAGGGACAGGGCAATGGCTACACCTTC
d_call: NA; clone_size: NA; j_call: TRBJ2-5; v_call: TRBV18; cdr3_aa: CASSSGQETQYF; cdr3_nt: TGTGCCAGCTCGTCCGGGCAAGAGACCCAGTACTTC
d_call: NA; clone_size: NA; j_call: TRBJ1-4; v_call: TRBV20-1; cdr3_aa: CSARDQEKLFF; cdr3_nt: TGCAGTGCTAGAGATCAGGAAAAACTGTTTTTT
d_call: TRBD1; clone_size: few; j_call: TRBJ2-1; v_call: TRBV5-4; cdr3_aa: CASSLGGTGPGEQFF; cdr3_nt: TGTGCCAGCAGCCTTGGCGGGACAGGGCCGGGTGAGCAGTTCTTC
d_call: NA; clone_size: once; j_call: TRBJ1-5; v_call: TRBV27; cdr3_aa: CASSLRWGSNQPQHF; cdr3_nt: TGTGCCAGCAGTTTACGGTGGGGAAGTAATCAGCCCCAGCATTTT
d_call: NA; clone_size: few; j_call: TRBJ2-7; v_call: TRBV30; cdr3_aa: CAWTPASSYEQYF; cdr3_nt: TGTGCCTGGACCCCGGCCAGCTCCTACGAGCAGTACTTC
d_call: NA; clone_size: few; j_call: TRBJ1-1; v_call: TRBV9; cdr3_aa: CASSVGGNAEAFF; cdr3_nt: TGTGCCAGCAGCGTAGGAGGCAACGCTGAAGCTTTCTTT
d_call: NA; clone_size: NA; j_call: TRBJ1-5; v_call: TRBV18; cdr3_aa: CASSPSVAEPQHF; cdr3_nt: TGTGCCAGCTCCCCTTCCGTGGCCGAACCCCAGCATTTT
d_call: NA; clone_size: NA; j_call: TRBJ1-1; v_call: TRBV29-1; cdr3_aa: CSVVSSLEAFF; cdr3_nt: TGCAGCGTTGTCAGCTCGCTTGAAGCTTTCTTT
d_call: NA; clone_size: NA; j_call: TRBJ1-2; v_call: TRBV19; cdr3_aa: CASSIWGARQEKCRTF; cdr3_nt: TGTGCCAGTAGTATTTGGGGCGCCCGGCAGGAAAAATGTCGCACCTTC
d_call: NA; clone_size: NA; j_call: TRBJ2-1; v_call: TRBV7-2; cdr3_aa: CASSFVVSSYNEQFF; cdr3_nt: TGTGCCAGCAGCTTCGTAGTCAGCTCCTACAATGAGCAGTTCTTC
d_call: TRBD2; clone_size: NA; j_call: TRBJ2-7; v_call: TRBV5-6; cdr3_aa: CASRLGLAGIYEQYF; cdr3_nt: TGTGCCAGCAGACTGGGACTAGCGGGAATCTACGAGCAGTACTTC
d_call: NA; clone_size: NA; j_call: TRBJ1-5; v_call: TRBV5-4; cdr3_aa: CASSFANQPQHF; cdr3_nt: TGTGCCAGCAGCTTCGCCAATCAGCCCCAGCATTTT
d_call: NA; clone_size: few; j_call: TRBJ1-5; v_call: TRBV4-1; cdr3_aa: CASSQDLAREDQPQHF; cdr3_nt: TGCGCCAGCAGCCAAGATTTGGCCAGGGAGGATCAGCCCCAGCATTTT
d_call: NA; clone_size: NA; j_call: TRBJ1-2; v_call: TRBV28; cdr3_aa: CASSRGAYGYTF; cdr3_nt: TGTGCCAGCAGCCGCGGGGCCTATGGCTACACCTTC
d_call: NA; clone_size: many; j_call: TRBJ2-3; v_call: TRBV6-1; cdr3_aa: CASSISDTQYF; cdr3_nt: TGTGCCAGCAGTATTTCAGATACGCAGTATTTT
d_call: NA; clone_size: NA; j_call: TRBJ1-4; v_call: TRBV6-1; cdr3_aa: CASTRTLATNEKLFF; cdr3_nt: TGTGCCAGCACACGGACGCTTGCAACTAATGAAAAACTGTTTTTT
d_call: TRBD1; clone_size: NA; j_call: TRBJ1-2; v_call: TRBV4-1; cdr3_aa: CASSQETVGTGVGYTF; cdr3_nt: TGCGCCAGCAGCCAAGAGACCGTCGGGACAGGGGTTGGCTACACCTTC
d_call: NA; clone_size: few; j_call: TRBJ2-4; v_call: TRBV7-2; cdr3_aa: CASSPLTTRYIQYF; cdr3_nt: TGTGCCAGCAGCCCTCTAACTACCCGGTACATTCAGTACTTC
d_call: NA; clone_size: NA; j_call: TRBJ1-3; v_call: TRBV28; cdr3_aa: CASSFWGRGIGNTIYF; cdr3_nt: TGTGCCAGCAGTTTCTGGGGGAGAGGGATTGGAAACACCATATATTTT
d_call: NA; clone_size: NA; j_call: TRBJ2-5; v_call: TRBV30; cdr3_aa: CAWSVRRETQYF; cdr3_nt: TGTGCCTGGAGTGTACGGCGAGAGACCCAGTACTTC
d_call: NA; clone_size: NA; j_call: TRBJ1-5; v_call: TRBV1; cdr3_aa: CTSSHSKGGLNQPQHF; cdr3_nt: TGCACCAGCAGCCACAGTAAGGGGGGCCTAAATCAGCCCCAGCATTTT
d_call: TRBD1; clone_size: once; j_call: TRBJ2-1; v_call: TRBV10-3; cdr3_aa: CAISEQGAYNEQFF; cdr3_nt: TGTGCCATCAGTGAACAGGGGGCCTACAATGAGCAGTTCTTC
d_call: NA; clone_size: NA; j_call: TRBJ1-1; v_call: TRBV2; cdr3_aa: CASSEVGGGTEAFF; cdr3_nt: TGTGCCAGCAGTGAAGTGGGTGGGGGCACTGAAGCTTTCTTT
d_call: TRBD2; clone_size: NA; j_call: TRBJ2-5; v_call: TRBV7-8; cdr3_aa: CASSLRAGGETQYF; cdr3_nt: TGTGCCAGCAGCTTAAGAGCGGGAGGGGAGACCCAGTACTTC
d_call: NA; clone_size: NA; j_call: TRBJ2-2; v_call: TRBV7-2; cdr3_aa: CASSPMWDTGELFF; cdr3_nt: TGTGCCAGCAGCCCCATGTGGGACACCGGGGAGCTGTTTTTT
d_call: NA; clone_size: NA; j_call: TRBJ1-5; v_call: TRBV7-9; cdr3_aa: CASSKQGANQPQHF; cdr3_nt: TGTGCCAGCAGCAAACAGGGTGCCAATCAGCCCCAGCATTTT
d_call: NA; clone_size: NA; j_call: TRBJ2-2; v_call: TRBV19; cdr3_aa: CASSIRDTGELFF; cdr3_nt: TGTGCCAGTAGTATAAGAGACACCGGGGAGCTGTTTTTT
d_call: NA; clone_size: once; j_call: TRBJ2-3; v_call: TRBV18; cdr3_aa: CASSSSRSTDTQYF; cdr3_nt: TGTGCCAGCTCGAGCTCGCGGAGCACAGATACGCAGTATTTT
d_call: TRBD1; clone_size: NA; j_call: TRBJ1-4; v_call: TRBV18; cdr3_aa: CASSPQTGANEKLFF; cdr3_nt: TGTGCCAGCTCACCACAGACAGGGGCTAATGAAAAACTGTTTTTT
d_call: TRBD2; clone_size: NA; j_call: TRBJ2-3; v_call: TRBV6-5; cdr3_aa: CASVALAGDADTQYF; cdr3_nt: TGTGCCAGCGTAGCCTTAGCGGGAGACGCAGATACGCAGTATTTT
d_call: NA; clone_size: NA; j_call: TRBJ1-2; v_call: TRBV5-1; cdr3_aa: CASSSGPADPLYGYTF; cdr3_nt: TGCGCCAGCAGTTCGGGTCCGGCAGACCCCCTATATGGCTACACCTTC
d_call: TRBD1; clone_size: NA; j_call: TRBJ2-7; v_call: TRBV6-1; cdr3_aa: CASREEGQGVFHEQYF; cdr3_nt: TGTGCCAGCCGGGAAGAAGGACAGGGGGTTTTCCACGAGCAGTACTTC
d_call: NA; clone_size: NA; j_call: TRBJ2-7; v_call: TRBV25-1; cdr3_aa: CASSDVGGVHEQYF; cdr3_nt: TGTGCCAGCAGTGATGTTGGGGGAGTGCACGAGCAGTACTTC